The following is a T cell receptor beta chain sequence with its context. Its antigen is unknown. The germline CDR1 and CDR2 sequences are KGHDR and SFDVKD. The CDR3 has 16 residues. The data were obtained in a study of T cells expressing NK-cell markers. At the level of the study: The TCR beta repertoires were obtained from sorted CD3+CD56+NKG2C+, CD3+CD56+NKG2C- and CD3+CD56-NKG2C+ T cells. Seven HCMV-seropositive donors and one seronegative donor made up the eight sequenced donors.

General study results and limits: In about 6 donors, dominant CD3+CD56+NKG2C+ clones formed 1.0-7.0% of CD8+ cells.

One entry per CDR3 protein, without DNA, is what TCRdb gives after re-calling the 5' RACE reads. The sample has roughly 390,000 distinct CDR3 sequences. The clonotype was recovered from a woman between 50 and 59 years old in good health. The chain combines TRBV24-1 with TRBJ1-5; TCRdb names TRBD1, which stays unverified in the absence of DNA. Sample: blood T cells: a sorted CD56 or NKG2C T cell subset, CD4+ or CD8+ T cells, or bulk PBMC T cells (not recorded which). The CDR3: CATSDPTGTVGQPQHF.